Given below is one T cell receptor beta chain in context. This clone was seen a handful of times. The specificity of this receptor is unknown. Base qualities are not recorded, but no much larger clone differs from it by a single base. The data are from a study of CD8+ T cells in alopecia areata (dated by TCRdb to about 2018). Context from the whole study: In both human patients and the C3H/HeJ mouse model, the study applied high-throughput TCRbeta sequencing to look at T cell clonal expansion in alopecia areata. On the human side, TCRbeta sequencing was run on scalp tissue and on sorted CD4+ and CD8+ peripheral blood T cells from healthy controls and from alopecia areata patients with either patchy or totalis/universalis disease. RNA was obtained with the PAXgene miRNA kit for fixed scalp, the miRNeasy kit for PBMCs, and the RNeasy kit for mouse skin. Amplification of TCRbeta CDR3 regions was done by immunoSEQ multiplex PCR using 35 Vbeta forward primers and 13 Jbeta reverse primers. Scalp clonality was compared across normal scalp (n=4), patchy alopecia areata scalp (n=8), and alopecia totalis/universalis scalp (n=8).

PBMCs were separated by density centrifugation and stained for CD3, CD4 and CD8, after which CD4+ and CD8+ T cells were sorted on a FACSAria. Scalp biopsies and blood samples were obtained from unaffected controls. The CDR3 runs 17 amino acids, cysteine and phenylalanine included. Just CDR3 DNA is preserved here, 51 bases in frame from base 1. Compared with germline, V lacks 0 bases and J lacks 4 bases; bases without a gene match: 11. For CDR1 and CDR2, the germline V gene lists LGHNA and YSLEER. To prepare the library, the immunoSEQ multiplex PCR assay was applied. To provide template for TCR sequencing, every sample had RNA extracted and reverse transcribed into cDNA. SuperScript III was used to make first-strand cDNA, primed with a 2:1 mix of oligo-dT and random hexamers. A synthetic immune receptor repertoire was used to assess amplification bias, and residual bias was removed computationally. Per the original workflow: Raw reads were preprocessed to remove errors, and CDR3 was defined according to IMGT conventions as the region from the conserved cysteine to phenylalanine. Clonality was computed as 1 minus the Shannon entropy, with the entropy normalized by log2 of the number of productive unique TCRs. Whether each scalp clone was CD4 or CD8 was inferred by checking scalp TCRbeta sequences against the CD4 and CD8 repertoires from sorted blood. Sourced from immuneACCESS, this table was stored by TCRdb with only in-frame sequences that have V and J called. A share of the clones is absent; for the studies checked, an unresolved V gene accounts for under half, and the remainder has no known explanation. That table supplies the V and J calls and clone size; D and trimming were determined from the DNA. For this sample the table gives 90,000 to 130,000 clones, of which approximately 63% were detected only once. Of the sample, around 20% falls within the top ten clones.

Overall study outcomes, separate from this receptor: Scalp TCR repertoire analysis is complicated because resident alphabeta T cells in normal human skin are also sequenced, whereas mouse skin is dominated by gammadelta T cells. Higher clonality and more expanded CD8+ clones were observed in lesional scalp than in normal scalp, particularly in alopecia totalis/universalis, a finding suggestive of antigenic drive. Shared TCR sequences between patients were less evident than in mice, which may be partly attributable to HLA diversity in the patient population.

The sequence is built from TRBV4-3 and TRBJ1-1; 7 central nucleotides agree with TRBD1. The sequencing sample was made of CD8+ T cells sorted from blood. The receptor was isolated from a human donor in good health. The CDR3 has the sequence CASSQDFFDRESTEAFF. The DNA is TGCGCCAGCAGCCAAGACTTTTTTGACAGGGAGAGCACTGAAGCTTTCTTT.